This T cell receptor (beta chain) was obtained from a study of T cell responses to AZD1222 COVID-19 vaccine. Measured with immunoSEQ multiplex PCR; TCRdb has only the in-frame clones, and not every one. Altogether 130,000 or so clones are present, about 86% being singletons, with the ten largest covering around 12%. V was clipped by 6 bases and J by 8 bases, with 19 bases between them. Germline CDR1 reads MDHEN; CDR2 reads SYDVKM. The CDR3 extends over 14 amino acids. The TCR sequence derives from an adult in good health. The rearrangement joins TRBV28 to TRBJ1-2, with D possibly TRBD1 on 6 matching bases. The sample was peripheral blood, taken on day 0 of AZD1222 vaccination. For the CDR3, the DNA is TGTGCCAGCAGACACAGGGAAACGCACTTAGGCTACACCTTC. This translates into CASRHRETHLGYTF.